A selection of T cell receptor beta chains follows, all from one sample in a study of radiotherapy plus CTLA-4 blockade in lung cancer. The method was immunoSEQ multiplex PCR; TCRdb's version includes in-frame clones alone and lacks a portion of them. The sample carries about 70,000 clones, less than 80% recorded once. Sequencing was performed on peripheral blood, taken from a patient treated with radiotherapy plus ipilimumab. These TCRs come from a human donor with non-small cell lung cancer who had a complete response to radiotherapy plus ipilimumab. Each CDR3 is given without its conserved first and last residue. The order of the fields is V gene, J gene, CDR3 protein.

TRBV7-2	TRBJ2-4	ASSLGGGIQY
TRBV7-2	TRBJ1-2	ASSLPGQGTMGYT
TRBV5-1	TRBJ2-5	ASSLGPTSGAETQY
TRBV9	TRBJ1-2	ASSVAQGLHGYT
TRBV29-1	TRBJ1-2	SAILDRSGYGYT
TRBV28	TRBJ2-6	ASRPPSGSGANVLT
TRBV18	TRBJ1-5	ASSRGAGNQPQH
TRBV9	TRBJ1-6	ASSADSDSPLH
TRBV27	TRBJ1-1	ASSLTRESTEAF
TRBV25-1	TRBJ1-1	ASSEYEGREAF
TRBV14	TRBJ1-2	ASSQRQGGSGYT
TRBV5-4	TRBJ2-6	ASSLDSGMANVLT
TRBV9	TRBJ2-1	ASSEHRGTDNEQF
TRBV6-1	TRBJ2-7	ASTGTASYEQY
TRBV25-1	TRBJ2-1	ASRTGTLSRHEQF
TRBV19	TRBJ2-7	ASSVMAGTDIYEQY
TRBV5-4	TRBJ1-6	ASSLERTYNSPLH
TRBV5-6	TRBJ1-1	ASSPRGVGTEAF
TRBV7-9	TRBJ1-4	ASSPSGDRNEKLF
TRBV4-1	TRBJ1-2	ASSQASGYGYT
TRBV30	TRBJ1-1	AWSVTANTEAF
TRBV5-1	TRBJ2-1	ASSETTSGLYNEQF
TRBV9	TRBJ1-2	ASSVGQGGGYT
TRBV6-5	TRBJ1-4	ASSYSARATNEKLF
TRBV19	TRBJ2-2	ASSATSGTGELF
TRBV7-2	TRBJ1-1	ASSLVDRRRNTEAF
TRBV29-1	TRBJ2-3	SVEITSGRVDTQY
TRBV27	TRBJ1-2	ASSLKGNYGYT
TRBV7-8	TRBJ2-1	ATIEQF
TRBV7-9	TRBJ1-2	ASSLETGAHYGYT
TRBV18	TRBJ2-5	ASSPGQRNYQETQY
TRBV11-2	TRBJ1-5	ASSLDPGAQPQH
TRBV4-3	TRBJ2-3	ASSHSLAGGAAADTQY
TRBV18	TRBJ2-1	ASQNPGGEQF
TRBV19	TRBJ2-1	ASSIPPLGQEQF
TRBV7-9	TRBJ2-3	ASSLRIQRGGDTQY
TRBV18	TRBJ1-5	ASSPGGGDQPQH
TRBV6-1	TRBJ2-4	ASSELGGQALAKNIQY
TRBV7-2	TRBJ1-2	ASSSRGVFNYGYT
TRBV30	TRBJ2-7	AWRWGTGAYEQY
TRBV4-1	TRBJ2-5	ASSQMGLAGKETQY
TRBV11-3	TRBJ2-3	ASSPSTGLGGTDTQY